These 10 T cell receptor beta chains share one sample of origin, sequenced in a study of blood T cells in healthy people across ages. Alongside a J-beta primer mix, a sample-barcoded 5' primer served in a second PCR lasting 7 to 11 cycles. TCRdb re-analysed the 5' RACE reads in MiXCR, keeping a single row per CDR3 protein. The top ten clones hold about an eighth of a sample with 800,000 to 950,000 distinct CDR3 sequences, roughly 43% of them seen once. Sample: blood. The receptors here all came from a man aged 30 to 39 in good health.

The chain employs TRBV29-1 and TRBJ1-1; D not resolved. The ends were cut back, 1 base at V and 0 bases at J, with 6 bases in the middle. Per the germline V gene, CDR1 is SQVTM and CDR2 is ANQGSEA. The CDR3 runs to 13 residues. The chain's CDR3 is CSVEGQLNTEAFF. Here the CDR3 DNA reads TGCAGCGTTGAAGGGCAGCTGAACACTGAAGCTTTCTTT.

This clonotype was observed a few times. CDR3 sequence: CASSQGPVSNTEAFF. In nucleotides, the CDR3 is TGCGCCAGCAGCCAAGGACCGGTTAGCAACACTGAAGCTTTCTTT. The rearrangement joins TRBV4-1 to TRBJ1-1; D unclear. Deletions cut 1 base from V and 2 bases from J, with 11 bases between. Per the germline V gene, CDR1 is MGHRA and CDR2 is YSYEKL. The CDR3 runs to 15 residues.

V is TRBV20-1 and J is TRBJ1-5; tentative D call: TRBD1 (6 bases). This CDR3 region has 17 residues. In germline, CDR1 is DFQATT, CDR2 SNEGSKA (reference sequence). V lost 2 bases and J lost 2, with 19 bases in between. Here the CDR3 reads CSARTARGNDRNQPQHF. In DNA form, the CDR3 reads TGCAGTGCTAGAACAGCCAGGGGTAATGATCGCAATCAGCCCCAGCATTTT.

This clonotype was counted ten times or more. V is TRBV29-1 and J is TRBJ2-7, with 7 bases lining up with TRBD2. This CDR3 has 11 residues. Germline values: CDR1 SQVTM, CDR2 ANQGSEA. The trim removed 6 bases at V and 3 bases at J, leaving 2 bases unmatched. CDR3 residues: CSVGGNYEQYF. CDR3 sequence (DNA): TGCAGCGTGGGGGGGAACTACGAGCAGTACTTC.

The V call is TRBV20-1, the J call TRBJ2-1; 12 nucleotides align to TRBD1. The CDR3 loop spans 15 amino acids. From germline, CDR1 is DFQATT and CDR2 SNEGSKA (reference sequence). V shed 5 bases, J shed 6 bases, and the junction held 8 bases outside the gene matches. CDR3 sequence (DNA): TGCAGTGCTCTCGATCCGGGACAGGGGGCCAATGAGCAGTTCTTC. It encodes CSALDPGQGANEQFF.

This clonotype has ten or more counts. The V gene is TRBV15, the J gene TRBJ1-2, with D uncertain. From germline, CDR1 is LNHNV and CDR2 YYDKDF (reference sequence). The germline V and J ends were trimmed by 1 base and 7 bases, with 13 bases remaining between them. This CDR3 contains 14 residues. CDR3 DNA sequence: TGTGCCACCAGCAGAGCGCACCTTGATCCTGGCTACACCTTC. Translating it yields CATSRAHLDPGYTF.

This clonotype was seen once. The rearrangement joins TRBV28 to TRBJ2-5, with 10 bases aligning to TRBD2. CDR3 length equals 14 residues. J was trimmed by 2 bases and V by 7 bases; bases with no gene match: 4. Germline CDR1 MDHEN, CDR2 SYDVKM. The CDR3 DNA follows: TGTGCCAGCACTAGCGGGGGACCTCAAGAGACCCAGTACTTC. It codes for CASTSGGPQETQYF.

CDR3 loop: CASSGSSGNSNQPQHF. The CDR3 DNA sequence: TGTGCCAGCAGTGGGTCTTCCGGGAATAGCAATCAGCCCCAGCATTTT. The rearrangement uses TRBV2 and TRBJ1-5; no firm D call. CDR1 and CDR2 (germline): SNHLY, FYNNEI. The V end was cut by 4 bases, the J end by 0 bases, with 13 bases between. The CDR3 contains 16 residues.

The chain couples TRBV28 to TRBJ2-1; D is unclear. V was cut by 5 bases and J by 3 bases, with 8 bases left in between. Germline CDR1 and CDR2: MDHEN and SYDVKM. The CDR3 totals 13 residues. The CDR3 bases are TGTGCCAGCAGTGCCAGGAACTACAATGAGCAGTTCTTC. Its protein is CASSARNYNEQFF.

The V and J genes are TRBV7-3 and TRBJ2-1, with TRBD2 matching over 9 bases. CDR1 SGHTA and CDR2 FQGTGA come from the germline V gene. V trimming: 1 base; J trimming: 7 bases; junction bases outside the gene matches: 11. The CDR3 is made up of 17 amino acids. CDR3 nucleotide sequence: TGTGCCAGCAGCTTAATAGGGCGTGGCGGGGGGGTAAATGAGCAGTTCTTC. Translation gives CASSLIGRGGGVNEQFF.